This entry lists 30 T cell receptor beta chains sequenced from one sample in a study of T cell responses to AZD1222 COVID-19 vaccine. The table came from immunoSEQ multiplex PCR; TCRdb's copy has only in-frame clones and leaves some out. The table lists approximately 150,000 clones, more than 70% of them singletons, with about 3.3% in the top ten. Material: peripheral blood, obtained on day 0 of MenACWY control vaccination. The receptors were gathered from an adult in good health.

V is TRBV29-1 and J is TRBJ1-5, with D possibly TRBD1 on 5 matching bases. Trimming shortened V by 4 bases and J by 9 bases, and 16 bases separated the two germline ends. The germline V gene has CDR1 SQVTM and CDR2 ANQGSEA. CDR3 length equals 13 residues. CDR3 sequence (DNA): TGCAGCGTTGGGGGGACTAATCAGAGGCCCCAGCATTTT. Translating it yields CSVGGTNQRPQHF.

The genes are TRBV5-1 and TRBJ1-1, with D possibly being TRBD1 (5 bases). The CDR3 consists of 16 residues. The germline V gene encodes CDR1 SGHRS and CDR2 YFSETQ. Trimming stripped 3 bases from V and 1 base from J, with 16 bases between. CDR3 region: CASSSPQGEGNTEAFF. The CDR3 coding sequence is TGCGCCAGCAGCTCCCCCCAGGGAGAGGGGAACACTGAAGCTTTCTTT.

The chain uses TRBV24-1 and TRBJ1-4, with TRBD1 as a possible D gene (6 bases). V lost 2 bases, J lost 0 bases, and 9 bases lay in between. This CDR3 has 16 residues. From germline, CDR1 is KGHDR and CDR2 SFDVKD. The CDR3 region is CATSDSGGTTNEKLFF. CDR3 sequence (DNA): TGTGCCACCAGTGATTCGGGGGGCACAACTAATGAAAAACTGTTTTTT.

The chain employs TRBV4-1 and TRBJ1-4; D possibly corresponds to TRBD1 (5 bases). V lost 4 bases and J 8 bases, leaving 17 bases between the germline ends. The CDR3 consists of 15 residues. Per the germline V gene, CDR1 is MGHRA and CDR2 is YSYEKL. The CDR3 loop is CASSPAPGVGEKLFF. The DNA for the CDR3 is TGCGCCAGCAGCCCGGCCCCGGGGGTTGGGGAAAAACTGTTTTTT.

The rearrangement joins TRBV3-1 (or the pseudogene TRBV3-2) to TRBJ2-2, with 11 bases that match TRBD2. Losses at the gene ends were 7 bases for V and 2 bases for J; bases not matched to a gene: 3. Germline CDR1 LGHDT, CDR2 YNNKEL (reference sequence). The CDR3 loop spans 15 amino acids. The CDR3 sequence: CASNRLAGNTGELFF. DNA of the CDR3: TGTGCCAGCAACAGACTAGCGGGAAACACCGGGGAGCTGTTTTTT.

The chain links TRBV5-1 to TRBJ2-2; possible D gene TRBD1, 5 bases. CDR1 and CDR2 (germline): SGHRS, YFSETQ. Trimming cost V 4 bases and J 4 bases, with 14 bases left between them. The CDR3 extends over 15 amino acids. The DNA for the CDR3 is TGCGCCAGCAGCAAGGACACCGCGAGCACCGGGGAGCTGTTTTTT. It codes for CASSKDTASTGELFF.

The rearrangement joins TRBV5-8 to TRBJ2-1, with 7 bases identical to TRBD1. CDR3 length: 15 amino acids. Trimming removed 4 bases from V and 2 bases from J; junction bases left unmatched: 6. Per germline, CDR1 SGHTS and CDR2 YDEGEE. CDR3 sequence: CASSLEGGPYNEQFF. CDR3 nucleotides: TGTGCCAGCAGCCTGGAAGGGGGCCCCTACAATGAGCAGTTCTTC.

The gene calls are TRBV7-2 and TRBJ2-4; D call uncertain. The CDR3 runs 14 residues. Looked up from germline, CDR1 is SGHTA and CDR2 is FQGNSA. V lost 2 bases to trimming and J lost 0 bases, with 5 bases between them. The CDR3 DNA follows: TGTGCCAGCAGCTTAAACCTAGCCAAAAACATTCAGTACTTC. Amino acids: CASSLNLAKNIQYF.

The rearrangement links TRBV7-2 to TRBJ2-2; the match to TRBD1 covers 8 bases. Germline V gene lookup returns CDR1 SGHTA and CDR2 FQGNSA. The J segment lost 6 bases and the V segment lost 5 bases, leaving 8 bases of the junction unmatched. The CDR3 sequence is 15 residues long. The CDR3 DNA sequence: TGTGCCAGCAGCCTACAGGGGGGTATCCCCGGGGAGCTGTTTTTT. It encodes CASSLQGGIPGELFF.

This rearrangement joins TRBV4-1 to TRBJ1-2; D gene unclear. Trimming removed 1 base from V and 4 bases from J, with 16 bases in between. This CDR3 is built from 16 residues. Germline V lookup: CDR1 MGHRA, CDR2 YSYEKL. Here the CDR3 reads CASSQGPTIAGYGYTF. The DNA of the CDR3 is TGCGCCAGCAGCCAAGGACCGACAATCGCCGGCTATGGCTACACCTTC.

The chain links TRBV5-1 to TRBJ1-2; possibly TRBD1 for D (6 bases). The CDR3 length is 13 residues. Between the trimmed V and J ends, which lost 0 bases and 4 bases, there was a span of 7 bases. The germline V gene encodes CDR1 SGHRS and CDR2 YFSETQ. The CDR3 loop is CASSLEGGYGYTF. CDR3 sequence (DNA): TGCGCCAGCAGCTTGGAAGGGGGCTATGGCTACACCTTC.

This clone was seen repeatedly, ten times or more. The V and J genes are TRBV6-4 and TRBJ2-3; D not resolved. Germline V gene data show CDR1 as MRHNA and CDR2 as SNTAGT. The CDR3 covers 13 residues. Trimming stripped 3 bases from V and 2 bases from J, with 6 bases between. The CDR3 nucleotides read TGTGCCAGCAGTGAGCGGATCACAGATACGCAGTATTTT. Its protein product is CASSERITDTQYF.

About this clone itself: At one boundary the junction diverges from the germline segment, which might be a read error. V and J are TRBV12-3 or TRBV12-4 and TRBJ1-5; TRBD1 aligns across 9 bases. CDR3 length: 13 amino acids. The DNA of the CDR3 is TGTGCCAGCAGGGACAGGGGAGAAAGTTTAGTGGATTTT. It codes for CASRDRGESLVDF.

J is TRBJ1-5 and V is TRBV19; D is undetermined. Trimming stripped 3 bases from V and 3 bases from J, with 9 bases between. The CDR3 is 14 amino acids. The germline V gene encodes CDR1 LNHDA and CDR2 SQIVND (reference sequence). CDR3 protein: CASSIMGDNQPQHF. The CDR3 DNA sequence: TGTGCCAGTAGTATTATGGGTGACAATCAGCCCCAGCATTTT.

This clone has a single count. This chain uses TRBV7-9 with TRBJ2-1, with 10 bases fitting TRBD2. V lost 5 bases, J lost 1 base, and 5 bases stayed unmatched. The germline CDR1 and CDR2 sequences are SEHNR and FQNEAQ (reference sequence). The CDR3 has 16 residues. The CDR3 spells CASSPPSGSSYNEQFF. The CDR3 coding sequence is TGTGCCAGCAGCCCGCCTAGCGGGAGTTCCTACAATGAGCAGTTCTTC. Full variable domain (outside the CDR3, taken from reference TRBV7-9 and TRBJ2-1): DTGVSQNPRHKITKRGQNVTFRCDPISEHNRLYWYRQTLGQGPEFLTYFQNEAQLEKSRLLSDRFSAERPKGSFSTLEIQRTEQGDSAMYLCASSPPSGSSYNEQFFGPGTRLTVL.

This rearrangement joins TRBV6-2 or TRBV6-3 to TRBJ2-3; D might be TRBD1 or TRBD2, each matching 5 bases. V gave up 5 bases and J gave up 5 bases, with 17 bases separating them. Germline V gives CDR1 MNHEY, CDR2 SVGEGT. This CDR3 region has 15 residues. The CDR3 DNA sequence: TGTGCCAGCAGTACCGGGGCCAATATAGAAGATACGCAGTATTTT. This encodes CASSTGANIEDTQYF.

The gene calls are TRBV19 and TRBJ2-7, with a tentative D call TRBD1 (6 bases). V was shortened by 1 base and J by 0 bases, with 10 bases between the two germline ends. The CDR3 loop spans 15 amino acids. Germline lookup yields CDR1 LNHDA and CDR2 SQIVND (reference sequence). The CDR3 DNA reads as TGTGCCAGTAGTATAGCAGGGGTCAGCTCCTACGAGCAGTACTTC. Its protein is CASSIAGVSSYEQYF.

V usage is TRBV11-3 and J usage is TRBJ2-3; D unclear. There are 14 residues in the CDR3. Per germline, CDR1 SGHNT and CDR2 YENEEA. The V end was cut by 5 bases, the J end by 1 base, with 10 bases between. CDR3 bases: TGTGCCAGCAGCACCCCAGTAGGCACAGATACGCAGTATTTT. It codes for CASSTPVGTDTQYF.

This rearrangement joins TRBV10-3 to TRBJ1-5; 10 bases agree with TRBD1. Unmatched junction bases numbered 5, after V lost 5 bases and J lost 7 bases. The CDR3 covers 14 residues. Germline V gene data show CDR1 as ENHRY and CDR2 as SYGVKD. CDR3 in amino acids: CAISPGTGVQPQHF. CDR3 DNA: TGTGCCATCAGTCCCGGGACAGGGGTCCAGCCCCAGCATTTT.

This rearrangement joins TRBV11-3 to TRBJ2-4; possibly TRBD1 for D (6 bases). CDR1 and CDR2 (germline): SGHNT, YENEEA. The CDR3 sequence is 15 residues long. V was shortened by 6 bases and J by 1 base, with 13 bases between the two germline ends. Here the CDR3 reads CASRSGAGAKNIQYF. The CDR3 bases are TGTGCCAGCAGGTCAGGGGCGGGCGCCAAAAACATTCAGTACTTC.

This clone came up a few times. The chain uses TRBV23-1 and TRBJ1-4; D is unresolved. TRBV23-1 is marked as an open reading frame, function uncertain. Between the trimmed V and J ends, which lost 0 bases and 8 bases, there was a span of 13 bases. CDR3 length: 15 residues. The CDR3 sequence is CASSQSGGIKEKLFF. As DNA, the CDR3 is TGCGCCAGCAGTCAATCGGGAGGGATCAAGGAAAAACTGTTTTTT.

About this clone: A junction boundary mismatches the germline segment, possibly from a read error. The chain links TRBV5-1 to TRBJ1-4; D is ambiguous. The CDR3 extends over 15 amino acids. Per the germline V gene, CDR1 is SGHRS and CDR2 is YFSETQ. The CDR3 sequence: CASSLEWQAKEKLFF. The CDR3 DNA is TGCGCCAGCAGCTTGGAATGGCAGGCTAAGGAAAAACTGTTTTTT.

This clone is a singleton in its sample. The chain carries TRBV9 and TRBJ2-5, with unresolved D. CDR3 length: 14 residues. Germline V gives CDR1 SGDLS, CDR2 YYNGEE. Trimming left V 2 bases short and J 5 bases short, with 13 bases between. This CDR3 is CASSVDTRKETQYF. CDR3 bases: TGTGCCAGCAGCGTTGACACGAGGAAGGAGACCCAGTACTTC.

The chain carries TRBV6-5 and TRBJ1-1; 9 bases agree with TRBD1. Per the germline V gene, CDR1 is MNHEY and CDR2 is SVGAGI. Losses at the gene ends were 2 bases for V and 4 bases for J; bases not matched to a gene: 5. This CDR3 spans 15 amino acids. The CDR3: CASSYQTGGGTEAFF. CDR3 DNA sequence: TGTGCCAGCAGTTACCAGACAGGGGGAGGCACTGAAGCTTTCTTT.

This CDR3 reads CASSIDRGFRETQYF. The CDR3 coding sequence is TGTGCCAGCAGCATAGACAGGGGGTTCCGAGAGACCCAGTACTTC. V usage is TRBV2 and J usage is TRBJ2-5; 9 positions match TRBD1. The ends lost 6 bases at V and 4 bases at J; junction bases unmatched: 9. Germline CDR1 and CDR2: SNHLY and FYNNEI. This CDR3 contains 15 residues.

This clone has just a few counts. The chain combines TRBV6-5 with TRBJ2-2; maybe TRBD2 (6 bases). The germline V gene has CDR1 MNHEY and CDR2 SVGAGI. Trimming shortened V by 1 base and J by 5 bases, and 11 bases separated the two germline ends. The CDR3 length is 15 residues. The CDR3 loop is CASSYLEGGTGELFF. In nucleotides, the CDR3 is TGTGCCAGCAGTTACTTGGAGGGTGGAACCGGGGAGCTGTTTTTT.

This chain joins TRBV28 and TRBJ2-6, with 11 bases that match TRBD1. Germline V gene data show CDR1 as MDHEN and CDR2 as SYDVKM. After removal of 3 bases from V and 4 bases from J, the junction contained 8 bases not matched to a gene. CDR3 length: 18 amino acids. The CDR3 DNA reads as TGTGCCAGCAGTTTCCCCTCGGACAGGGGGCACGGGGCCAACGTCCTGACTTTC. Encoded protein: CASSFPSDRGHGANVLTF.

V and J are TRBV28 and TRBJ1-5; D is undetermined. Trimming removed 2 bases at V and 1 base at J, with 3 bases between. This CDR3 has 13 residues. Germline V gene data show CDR1 as MDHEN and CDR2 as SYDVKM. In DNA, the CDR3 is TGTGCCAGCAGTTTAACAAGCAATCAGCCCCAGCATTTT. It specifies CASSLTSNQPQHF. Using reference TRBV28 and TRBJ1-5 for the parts outside the CDR3, the full variable domain is DVKVTQSSRYLVKRTGEKVFLECVQDMDHENMFWYRQDPGLGLRLIYFSYDVKMKEKGDIPEGYSVSREKKERFSLILESASTNQTSMYLCASSLTSNQPQHFGDGTRLSIL.

The chain uses TRBV7-2 and TRBJ1-4, with no clear D. Germline loops: CDR1 SGHTA, CDR2 FQGNSA. V was cut by 4 bases and J by 0 bases, with 9 bases left in between. This CDR3 spans 15 amino acids. The CDR3 DNA follows: TGTGCCAGCAGCTCAAGGACCGCAACTAATGAAAAACTGTTTTTT. It specifies CASSSRTATNEKLFF.

The V gene is TRBV9, the J gene TRBJ1-1; unclear D gene. CDR1 is SGDLS, CDR2 YYNGEE, per germline. The CDR3 spans 15 residues. The V and J ends lost 0 bases and 1 base respectively, with 10 bases between them. The CDR3 sequence: CASSVEPHRNTEAFF. The CDR3 DNA follows: TGTGCCAGCAGCGTAGAGCCCCACAGGAACACTGAAGCTTTCTTT.